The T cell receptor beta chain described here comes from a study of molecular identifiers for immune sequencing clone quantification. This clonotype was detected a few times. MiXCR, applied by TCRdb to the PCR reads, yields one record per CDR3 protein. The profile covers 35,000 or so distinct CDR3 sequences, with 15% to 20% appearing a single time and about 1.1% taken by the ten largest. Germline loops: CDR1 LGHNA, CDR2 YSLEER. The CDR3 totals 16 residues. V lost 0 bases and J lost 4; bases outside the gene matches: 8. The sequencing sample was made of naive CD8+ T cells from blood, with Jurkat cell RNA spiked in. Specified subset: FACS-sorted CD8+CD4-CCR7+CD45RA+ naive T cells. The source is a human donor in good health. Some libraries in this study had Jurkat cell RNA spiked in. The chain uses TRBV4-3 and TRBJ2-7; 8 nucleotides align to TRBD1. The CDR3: CASSQDRGRGPYEQYF. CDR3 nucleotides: TGCGCCAGCAGCCAAGATCGAGGCAGGGGGCCTTACGAGCAGTACTTC.